Each of the 22 T cell receptor beta chains below was sequenced from the same sample in a study of T cell responses to AZD1222 COVID-19 vaccine. Clones were read by immunoSEQ multiplex PCR, and TCRdb kept only the in-frame ones, dropping some. The table records fewer than 200,000 clones, 92% of them present only once. Sequencing used peripheral blood, obtained on day 0 of AZD1222 vaccination. All receptors come from an adult in good health.

This clone occurred a few times. V is TRBV7-3 and J is TRBJ2-1; D unclear. Looked up from germline, CDR1 is SGHTA and CDR2 is FQGTGA. This CDR3 spans 14 amino acids. V lost 5 bases and J 4 bases, leaving 12 bases between the germline ends. In DNA form, the CDR3 reads TGTGCCAGCAGCCTCCAACATCCTTACAATGAGCAGTTCTTC. Translated: CASSLQHPYNEQFF.

V usage is TRBV10-2 and J usage is TRBJ2-6; D is undetermined. V was clipped by 6 bases and J by 6 bases, with 6 bases between them. This CDR3 comprises 12 residues. Germline loops: CDR1 WSHSY, CDR2 SAAADI. CDR3 coding DNA: TGCGCCAGCAGCCCGGCGGCCAACGTCCTGACTTTC. Amino acid sequence: CASSPAANVLTF.

V gene TRBV9 combines with J gene TRBJ1-4; maybe TRBD1 (5 bases). CDR1 and CDR2 (germline): SGDLS, YYNGEE. Deletions cut 4 bases from V and 0 bases from J, with 16 bases between. There are 17 residues in the CDR3. Written as DNA, the CDR3 is TGTGCCAGCAGCCCCCGTACCGGGGGGGCAACTAATGAAAAACTGTTTTTT. Its translation is CASSPRTGGATNEKLFF.

The gene calls are TRBV18 and TRBJ2-2; possibly TRBD1 or TRBD2 for D (5 bases each). CDR1 KGHSH and CDR2 LQKENI come from the germline V gene. The CDR3 consists of 16 residues. Trimming pared 0 bases from V and 4 bases from J, leaving 12 bases between. The CDR3 DNA is TGTGCCAGCTCACCACCCGAGGGGCGCGCCACCGGGGAGCTGTTTTTT. Encoded protein: CASSPPEGRATGELFF.

This CDR3 is CASSDWTSGPQFLQFF. The DNA of the CDR3 is TGTGCCAGCAGTGACTGGACTAGCGGACCCCAATTTTTACAGTTCTTC. The chain uses TRBV6-1 and TRBJ2-1, with 10 bases matching TRBD2. J gave up 13 bases and V 3 bases, and 15 bases lay outside the gene matches. The CDR3 totals 16 residues. Per germline, CDR1 MNHNS and CDR2 SASEGT.

V gene TRBV10-3 combines with J gene TRBJ2-1; 9 bases align to TRBD2. This CDR3 has 15 amino acids. Trimming at V came to 6 bases and at J to 5 bases, leaving 8 bases not matched to a gene. Germline CDR1 and CDR2: ENHRY and SYGVKD. This CDR3 reads CAIRLDGTSNNEQFF. The CDR3 DNA reads TGTGCCATCAGGCTAGACGGGACTAGCAACAATGAGCAGTTCTTC.

V usage is TRBV18 and J usage is TRBJ2-6; 10 bases line up with TRBD1. Germline V gene lookup returns CDR1 KGHSH and CDR2 LQKENI. The CDR3 covers 18 residues. With V trimmed by 0 bases and J by 0 bases, 2 bases remained unmatched. CDR3 coding DNA: TGTGCCAGCTCACCACCCGGGACAGGGGCCTCTGGGGCCAACGTCCTGACTTTC. This sequence encodes CASSPPGTGASGANVLTF.

The chain employs TRBV21-1 and TRBJ1-1. TRBV21-1 constitutes a pseudogene. The CDR3 is made up of 9 amino acids. The CDR3 sequence: CASSKEGFF. CDR3 nucleotides: TGTGCCAGCAGCAAAGAGGGTTTCTTT.

The chain combines TRBV4-2 with TRBJ1-2; D is perhaps TRBD1 (5 bases). Germline values: CDR1 LGHNA, CDR2 YNFKEQ. V was clipped by 0 bases and J by 4 bases, with 18 bases between them. The CDR3 loop spans 17 amino acids. The CDR3 DNA follows: TGTGCCAGCAGCCAAGATGATTTCGGGGGTGGTGCCTATGGCTACACCTTC. Translation gives CASSQDDFGGGAYGYTF.

V is TRBV6-4 and J is TRBJ2-3; D is unresolved. The CDR3 spans 12 residues. The V gene's germline CDR1 is MRHNA and CDR2 SNTAGT. V gave up 9 bases and J gave up 1 base, with 8 bases separating them. The CDR3 DNA sequence: TGTGCCAGTGGGCAGGGCACAGATACGCAGTATTTT. Residues: CASGQGTDTQYF.

The J gene is TRBJ1-2, the V gene TRBV6-2 or TRBV6-3; D might be TRBD1 (6 bases). The CDR3 is 13 residues long. V was shortened by 4 bases and J by 3 bases, with 9 bases between the two germline ends. Germline V gene data show CDR1 as MNHEY and CDR2 as SVGEGT. The CDR3, as DNA: TGTGCCAGCAGTTCAACAGGGCACTATGGCTACACCTTC. It codes for CASSSTGHYGYTF.

The genes are TRBV6-2 or TRBV6-3 and TRBJ2-1, with D possibly matching TRBD1 (5 bases). Germline-derived CDR1 and CDR2 are MNHEY and SVGEGT. V lost 2 bases and J lost 10, with 21 bases in between. The CDR3 totals 16 residues. In DNA form, the CDR3 reads TGTGCCAGCAGTTACCCACTGACTGGACCCCCAGGGGAGCAGTTCTTC. Its protein product is CASSYPLTGPPGEQFF.

The CDR3 sequence is CASSLNRGHTGELFF. In DNA, the CDR3 is TGTGCCAGCAGCTTAAATCGAGGCCACACCGGGGAGCTGTTTTTT. This rearrangement joins TRBV7-9 to TRBJ2-2; D gene uncertain. Germline-derived CDR1 and CDR2 are SEHNR and FQNEAQ (reference sequence). V was clipped by 2 bases and J by 3 bases, with 10 bases between them. The CDR3 runs 15 residues.

The V call is TRBV29-1, the J call TRBJ2-7; TRBD1 agrees at 7 bases. The CDR3 totals 13 residues. Germline assignment: CDR1 SQVTM and CDR2 ANQGSEA. The V segment lost 5 bases and the J segment 2 bases; nucleotides outside the gene matches: 6. The CDR3 region is CSVRDRQTYEQYF. The CDR3 coding sequence is TGCAGCGTTCGGGACAGACAGACCTACGAGCAGTACTTC.

V gene TRBV6-5 combines with J gene TRBJ2-2, with D possibly matching TRBD2 (6 bases). The germline V and J ends were trimmed by 10 bases and 4 bases, with 16 bases remaining between them. The length of the CDR3 is 14 residues. Germline-derived CDR1 and CDR2 are MNHEY and SVGAGI. The CDR3 sequence: CATPAGGVTGELFF. The CDR3 coding sequence is TGTGCCACCCCGGCCGGGGGTGTCACCGGGGAGCTGTTTTTT.

The CDR3 sequence is CASSFYLQGDEQYF. In DNA form, the CDR3 reads TGTGCCAGCAGTTTTTATCTACAGGGGGACGAGCAGTACTTC. The chain is built from TRBV6-2 or TRBV6-3 and TRBJ2-7; 8 nucleotides align to TRBD1. CDR1 is MNHEY and CDR2 is SVGEGT in the germline V gene. The CDR3 runs 14 residues. With 4 bases clipped from V and 5 bases from J, the junction kept 7 bases outside the gene matches.

The V and J genes are TRBV29-1 and TRBJ1-1; possibly TRBD1 for D (5 bases). The CDR3 runs 12 residues. The V gene's germline CDR1 is SQVTM and CDR2 ANQGSEA. V was trimmed by 4 bases and J by 7 bases, leaving 13 bases between them. For the CDR3, the DNA is TGCAGCGTTGTCATTGGGACCCTTGAAGCTTTCTTT. This encodes CSVVIGTLEAFF.

This chain links TRBV5-1 with TRBJ2-7; possibly TRBD2 for D (5 bases). Per the germline V gene, CDR1 is SGHRS and CDR2 is YFSETQ. Trimming cost V 0 bases and J 2 bases, with 12 bases left between them. The CDR3 is 15 amino acids. The CDR3 DNA follows: TGCGCCAGCAGCTTGGCGGTCGGACTCACCTACGAGCAGTACTTC. Protein product: CASSLAVGLTYEQYF. Filled out from reference TRBV5-1 and TRBJ2-7, the complete variable domain reads KAGVTQTPRYLIKTRGQQVTLSCSPISGHRSVSWYQQTPGQGLQFLFEYFSETQRNKGNFPGRFSGRQFSNSRSEMNVSTLELGDSALYLCASSLAVGLTYEQYFGPGTRLTVT.

This chain joins TRBV2 and TRBJ2-7; perhaps TRBD2 as D (6 bases). Germline assignment: CDR1 SNHLY and CDR2 FYNNEI. The V gene lost 1 base and the J gene lost 5 bases, with 15 bases spanning the gap. The CDR3 is made up of 15 amino acids. The CDR3 here is CASSEVTSRSHEQYF. CDR3 coding DNA: TGTGCCAGCAGTGAAGTAACTAGCCGGTCCCACGAGCAGTACTTC. The complete variable domain, with remaining parts taken from reference TRBV2 and TRBJ2-7, reads EPEVTQTPSHQVTQMGQEVILRCVPISNHLYFYWYRQILGQKVEFLVSFYNNEISEKSEIFDDQFSVERPDGSNFTLKIRSTKLEDSAMYFCASSEVTSRSHEQYFGPGTRLTVT.

The chain combines TRBV9 with TRBJ2-7, with D possibly matching TRBD2 (5 bases). Trimming cost V 0 bases and J 9 bases, with 7 bases left between them. Germline values: CDR1 SGDLS, CDR2 YYNGEE. This CDR3 comprises 11 residues. The CDR3 region is CASSVEAGQYF. The CDR3 nucleotides read TGTGCCAGCAGCGTAGAGGCGGGGCAGTACTTC.

This chain connects TRBV18 to TRBJ2-1; D tentatively fits TRBD1 or TRBD2 (5 bases each). CDR3 length equals 16 residues. V dropped 4 bases and J dropped 6 bases, with 19 bases sitting between them. Germline-derived CDR1 and CDR2 are KGHSH and LQKENI. The CDR3 protein is CASSRLRDPRGNEQFF. As DNA, the CDR3 is TGTGCCAGCTCACGACTCCGGGACCCAAGGGGCAATGAGCAGTTCTTC. Based on the CDR3 plus reference TRBV18 and TRBJ2-1, the full variable domain is NAGVMQNPRHLVRRRGQEARLRCSPMKGHSHVYWYRQLPEEGLKFMVYLQKENIIDESGMPKERFSAEFPKEGPSILRIQQVVRGDSAAYFCASSRLRDPRGNEQFFGPGTRLTVL.

This clone came up once. The chain has TRBV6-2 or TRBV6-3 and TRBJ1-1; TRBD1 agrees at 8 bases. This CDR3 is built from 15 residues. The junction had 9 bases not matched to a gene; V was cut back by 5 bases and J by 4 bases. The V gene's germline CDR1 is MNHEY and CDR2 SVGEGT. The CDR3 is CASSAVRGRGTEAFF. Here the CDR3 DNA reads TGTGCCAGCAGTGCAGTCAGGGGGCGAGGCACTGAAGCTTTCTTT.